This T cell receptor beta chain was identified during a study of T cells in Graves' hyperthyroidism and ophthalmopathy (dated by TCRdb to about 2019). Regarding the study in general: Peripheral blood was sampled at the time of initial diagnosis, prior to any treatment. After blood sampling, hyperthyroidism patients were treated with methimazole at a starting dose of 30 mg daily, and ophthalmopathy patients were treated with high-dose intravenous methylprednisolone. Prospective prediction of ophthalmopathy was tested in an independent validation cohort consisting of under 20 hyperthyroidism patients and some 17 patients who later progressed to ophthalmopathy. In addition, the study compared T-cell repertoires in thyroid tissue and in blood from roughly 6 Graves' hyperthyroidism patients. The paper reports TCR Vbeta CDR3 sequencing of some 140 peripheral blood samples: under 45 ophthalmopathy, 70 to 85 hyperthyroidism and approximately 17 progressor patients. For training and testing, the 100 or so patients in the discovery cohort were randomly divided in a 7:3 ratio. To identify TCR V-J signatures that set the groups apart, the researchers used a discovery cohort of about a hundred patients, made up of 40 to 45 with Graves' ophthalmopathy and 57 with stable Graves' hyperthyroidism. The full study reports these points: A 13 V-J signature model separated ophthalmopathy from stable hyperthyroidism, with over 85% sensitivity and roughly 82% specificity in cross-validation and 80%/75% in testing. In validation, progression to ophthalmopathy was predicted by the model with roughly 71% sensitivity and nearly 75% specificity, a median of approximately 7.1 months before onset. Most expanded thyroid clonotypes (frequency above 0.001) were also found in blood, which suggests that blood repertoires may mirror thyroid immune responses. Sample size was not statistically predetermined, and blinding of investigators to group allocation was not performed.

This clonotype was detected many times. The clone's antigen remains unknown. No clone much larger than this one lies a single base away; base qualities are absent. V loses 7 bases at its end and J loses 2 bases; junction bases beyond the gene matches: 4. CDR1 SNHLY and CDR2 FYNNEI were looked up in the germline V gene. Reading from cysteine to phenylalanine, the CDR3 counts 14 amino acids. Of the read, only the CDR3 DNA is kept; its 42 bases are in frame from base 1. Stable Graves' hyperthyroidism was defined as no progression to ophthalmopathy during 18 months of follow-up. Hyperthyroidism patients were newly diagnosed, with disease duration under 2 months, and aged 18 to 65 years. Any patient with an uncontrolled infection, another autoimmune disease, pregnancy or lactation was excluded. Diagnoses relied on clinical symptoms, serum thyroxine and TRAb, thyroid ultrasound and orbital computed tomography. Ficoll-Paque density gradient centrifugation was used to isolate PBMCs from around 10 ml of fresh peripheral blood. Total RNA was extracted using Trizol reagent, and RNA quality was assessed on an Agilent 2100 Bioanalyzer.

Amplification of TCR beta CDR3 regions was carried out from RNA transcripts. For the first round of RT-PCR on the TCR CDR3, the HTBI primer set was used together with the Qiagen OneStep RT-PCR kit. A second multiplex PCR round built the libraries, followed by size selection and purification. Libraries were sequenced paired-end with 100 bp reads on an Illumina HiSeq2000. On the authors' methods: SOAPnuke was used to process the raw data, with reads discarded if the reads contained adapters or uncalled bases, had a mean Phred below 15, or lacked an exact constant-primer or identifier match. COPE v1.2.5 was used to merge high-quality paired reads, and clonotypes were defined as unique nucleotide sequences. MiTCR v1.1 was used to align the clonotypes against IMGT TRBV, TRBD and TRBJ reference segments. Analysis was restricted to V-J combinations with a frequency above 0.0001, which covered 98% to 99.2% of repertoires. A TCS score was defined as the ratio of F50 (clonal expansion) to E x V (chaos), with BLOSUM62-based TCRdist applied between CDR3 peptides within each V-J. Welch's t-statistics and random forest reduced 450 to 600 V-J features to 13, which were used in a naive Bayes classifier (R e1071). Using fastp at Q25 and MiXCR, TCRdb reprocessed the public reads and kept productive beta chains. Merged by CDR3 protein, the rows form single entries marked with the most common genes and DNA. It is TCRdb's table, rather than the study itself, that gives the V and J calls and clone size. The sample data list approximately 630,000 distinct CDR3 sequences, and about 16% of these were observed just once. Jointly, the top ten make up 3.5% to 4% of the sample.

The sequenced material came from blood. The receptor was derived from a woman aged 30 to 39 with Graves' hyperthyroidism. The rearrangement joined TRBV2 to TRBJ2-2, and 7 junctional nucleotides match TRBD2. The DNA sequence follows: TGTGCCAGCAAGAGCGGGGTAAACACCGGGGAGCTGTTTTTT. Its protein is CASKSGVNTGELFF.